This T cell receptor (beta chain) was sequenced in a study of shared clonotypes between healthy human individuals. All participating donors were Caucasian adults from Nashville, Tennessee. To note about this clone: Its specificity is unknown.

After removal of 8 bases from V and 4 bases from J, the junction contained 3 bases not matched to a gene. The CDR3 totals 12 residues. In germline, CDR1 is SQVTM, CDR2 ANQGSEA. Notes on the study in general: Among the subsets, naive ones generally showed larger estimated richness than memory ones.

TCRdb keeps only in-frame clones here, not all; method: immunoSEQ multiplex PCR. This table holds roughly 2.5 million clones, more than 80% found once. V and J are TRBV29-1 and TRBJ2-5, with 11 bases fitting TRBD1. The TCR originated in a man aged 18 to 29 in good health. Specimen: naive CD4+ T cells sorted from blood. Described subset: CD45RA+ positively selected. CDR3 loop: CSTGQGAETQYF. The CDR3 nucleotides read TGCAGCACCGGACAGGGGGCAGAGACCCAGTACTTC.